This T cell receptor beta chain was recorded in a study of beta chain features in type 1 diabetes. Whole-study context: Sorted cell examination encompassed 85 million to 140 million cells across all samples.

The CDR3 runs to 15 residues. The germline CDR1 and CDR2 sequences are SGHVS and FQNEAQ. Unmatched junction bases numbered 10, after V lost 5 bases and J lost 7 bases. Study-wide findings and caveats: Amplification by PCR could prefer shorter templates, with the same effect in patients and controls. Type 1 diabetes patients had moderately but significantly shorter TCRB CDR3s in all four CD4+ subsets.

The study reverse transcribed the entire isolated RNA, so it sequenced expressed TCRB transcripts. Sequenced by immunoSEQ multiplex PCR; TCRdb stores in-frame clones only, minus some. The sample lists 680,000 or so clones, roughly 12% occurring once. Turning to this clone: Its antigen is unknown.

Sample: naive CD4+ T cells from blood. This TCR was sampled from a man in his late teens or twenties with type 1 diabetes. J is TRBJ1-5 and V is TRBV7-8; 8 bases map to TRBD1. The CDR3 sequence is CASSRSMTGEQPQHF. CDR3 sequence (DNA): TGTGCCAGCAGCCGATCTATGACAGGGGAACAGCCCCAGCATTTT.